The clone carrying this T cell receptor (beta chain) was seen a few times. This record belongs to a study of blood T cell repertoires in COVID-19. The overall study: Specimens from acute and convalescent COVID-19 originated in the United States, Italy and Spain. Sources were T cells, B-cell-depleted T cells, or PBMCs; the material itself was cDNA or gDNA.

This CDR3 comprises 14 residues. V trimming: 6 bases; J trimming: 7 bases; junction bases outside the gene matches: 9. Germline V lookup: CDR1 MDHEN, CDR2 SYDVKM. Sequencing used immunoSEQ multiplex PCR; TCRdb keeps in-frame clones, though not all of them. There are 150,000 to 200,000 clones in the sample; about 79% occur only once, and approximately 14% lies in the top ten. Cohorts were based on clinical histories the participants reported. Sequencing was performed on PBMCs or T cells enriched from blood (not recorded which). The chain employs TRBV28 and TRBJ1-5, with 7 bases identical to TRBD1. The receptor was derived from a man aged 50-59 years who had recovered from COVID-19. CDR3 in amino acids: CASRRAGGGQPQHF. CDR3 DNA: TGTGCCAGCAGGAGGGCAGGGGGTGGCCAGCCCCAGCATTTT.